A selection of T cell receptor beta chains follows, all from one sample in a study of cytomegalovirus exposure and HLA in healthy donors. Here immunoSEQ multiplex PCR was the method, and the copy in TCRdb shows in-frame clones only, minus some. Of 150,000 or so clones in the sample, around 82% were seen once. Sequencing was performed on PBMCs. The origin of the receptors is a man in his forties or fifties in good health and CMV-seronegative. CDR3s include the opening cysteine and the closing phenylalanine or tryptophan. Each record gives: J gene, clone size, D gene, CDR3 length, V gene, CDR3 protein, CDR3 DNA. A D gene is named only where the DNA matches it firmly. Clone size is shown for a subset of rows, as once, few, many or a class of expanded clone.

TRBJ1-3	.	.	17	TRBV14	CASSPPGLSLSGNTIYF	TGTGCCAGCAGCCCCCCAGGCCTCAGCCTCTCTGGAAACACCATATATTTT
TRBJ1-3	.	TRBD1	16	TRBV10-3	CAISAGQGASGNTIYF	TGTGCCATCAGTGCTGGACAGGGGGCTTCTGGAAACACCATATATTTT
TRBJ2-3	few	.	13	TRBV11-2	CASSPSRADTQYF	TGTGCCAGCAGTCCTTCCCGCGCGGATACGCAGTATTTT
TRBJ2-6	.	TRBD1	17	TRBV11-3	CASSPGTGEAGANVLTF	TGTGCCAGCAGCCCCGGGACAGGGGAAGCTGGGGCCAACGTCCTGACTTTC
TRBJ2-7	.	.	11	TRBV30	CAWSKLYEQYF	TGTGCCTGGAGTAAACTGTACGAGCAGTACTTC
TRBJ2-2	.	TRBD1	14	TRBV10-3	CAISDRQGAGELFF	TGTGCCATCAGTGATAGACAGGGGGCCGGGGAGCTGTTTTTT
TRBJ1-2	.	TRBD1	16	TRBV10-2	CASSTISGQGIGGYTF	TGCGCCAGCAGTACTATCTCGGGACAGGGGATTGGCGGCTACACCTTC
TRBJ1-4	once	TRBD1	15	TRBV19	CASSQDREINEKLFF	TGTGCCAGTAGTCAGGACAGGGAAATCAATGAAAAACTGTTTTTT
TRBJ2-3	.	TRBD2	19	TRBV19	CASTGTSGGINSFTDTQYF	TGTGCCAGTACCGGGACTAGCGGGGGGATCAACTCCTTCACAGATACGCAGTATTTT
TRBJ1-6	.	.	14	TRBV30	CAWSHISYNSPLHF	TGTGCCTGGTCCCACATCTCCTATAATTCACCCCTCCACTTT
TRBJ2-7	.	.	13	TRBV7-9	CASSRGGQYEQYF	TGTGCCAGCAGCCGCGGGGGACAATACGAGCAGTACTTC
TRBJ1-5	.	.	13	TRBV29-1	CSVADRINQPQHF	TGCAGCGTTGCCGACAGGATAAATCAGCCCCAGCATTTT
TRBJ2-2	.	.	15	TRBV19	CASSTDRAGTGELFF	TGTGCCAGTAGTACCGACAGAGCTGGCACCGGGGAGCTGTTTTTT
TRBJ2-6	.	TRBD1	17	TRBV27	CASSLSWQGAGANVLTF	TGTGCCAGCAGTTTATCGTGGCAGGGGGCTGGGGCCAACGTCCTGACTTTC
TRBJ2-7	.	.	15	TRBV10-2	CASSELRQGIYEQYF	TGCGCCAGCAGTGAATTGCGTCAGGGGATCTACGAGCAGTACTTC
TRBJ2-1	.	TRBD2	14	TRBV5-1	CASSAGGWSDEQFF	TGCGCCAGCAGCGCGGGAGGGTGGTCTGATGAGCAGTTCTTC
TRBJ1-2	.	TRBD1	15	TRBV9	CASSPRTGGSGGYTF	TGTGCCAGCAGCCCTCGGACAGGGGGCTCAGGTGGCTACACCTTC
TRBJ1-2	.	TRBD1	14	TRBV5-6	CASSIRDRLYGYTF	TGTGCCAGCAGCATCCGGGACAGACTCTATGGCTACACCTTC
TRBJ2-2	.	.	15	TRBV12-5	CASGLLGADTGELFF	TGTGCTAGTGGTTTGCTGGGGGCGGACACCGGGGAGCTGTTTTTT
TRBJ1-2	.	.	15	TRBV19	CASSTRSVNSYGYTF	TGTGCCAGTAGTACGCGGAGCGTAAACTCCTATGGCTACACCTTC
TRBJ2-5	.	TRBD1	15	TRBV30	CAWNSDRGREETQYF	TGTGCCTGGAATTCGGACAGGGGGCGGGAAGAGACCCAGTACTTC
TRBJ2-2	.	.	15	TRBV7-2	CASSLVHSQAGELFF	TGTGCCAGCAGCTTAGTGCACAGCCAAGCCGGGGAGCTGTTTTTT
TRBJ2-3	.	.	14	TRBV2	CASGQSESTDTQYF	TGTGCCAGCGGACAGTCAGAAAGCACAGATACGCAGTATTTT
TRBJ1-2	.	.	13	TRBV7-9	CASSLDQGRGYTF	TGTGCCAGCAGCTTAGATCAGGGAAGAGGCTACACCTTC
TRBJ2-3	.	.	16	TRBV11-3	CASSLSVTTPTDTQYF	TGTGCCAGCAGCTTATCCGTGACTACCCCCACAGATACGCAGTATTTT
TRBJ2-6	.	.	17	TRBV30	CAWSVGLISSGANVLTF	TGTGCCTGGAGTGTTGGTCTTATCAGCTCTGGGGCCAACGTCCTGACTTTC
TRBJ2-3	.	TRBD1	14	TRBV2	CASRTGGWTDTQYF	TGTGCCAGCAGGACAGGGGGATGGACAGATACGCAGTATTTT
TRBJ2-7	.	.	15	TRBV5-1	CASSFEGVRPYEQYF	TGCGCCAGCAGCTTTGAGGGGGTCCGCCCCTACGAGCAGTACTTC
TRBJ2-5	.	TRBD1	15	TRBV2	CASRGRTGTGETQYF	TGTGCCAGCAGGGGGCGGACAGGTACAGGAGAGACCCAGTACTTC
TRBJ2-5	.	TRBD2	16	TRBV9	CASSVVGSGGYETQYF	TGTGCCAGCAGCGTAGTCGGTAGCGGGGGATACGAGACCCAGTACTTC
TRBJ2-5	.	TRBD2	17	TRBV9	CASSTLPLAGGRETQYF	TGTGCCAGCAGCACACTTCCACTAGCGGGAGGTAGAGAGACCCAGTACTTC
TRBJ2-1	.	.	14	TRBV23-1	CASPAVRNYNEQFF	TGCGCCAGCCCTGCGGTCCGGAATTACAATGAGCAGTTCTTC
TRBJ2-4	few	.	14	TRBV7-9	CASSPRVAKNIQYF	TGTGCCAGCAGCCCAAGAGTAGCCAAAAACATTCAGTACTTC
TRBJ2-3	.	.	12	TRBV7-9	CSSSITQDTQYF	TGTTCCAGCAGTATTACCCAGGATACGCAGTATTTT
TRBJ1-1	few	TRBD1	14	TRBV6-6	CASSFGQVNTEAFF	TGTGCCAGCAGTTTCGGACAGGTGAACACTGAAGCTTTCTTT
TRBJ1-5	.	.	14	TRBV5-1	CASSLEPSNQPQHF	TGCGCCAGCAGCTTGGAGCCTAGCAATCAGCCCCAGCATTTT
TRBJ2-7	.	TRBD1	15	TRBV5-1	CASSLEGQGIDEQYF	TGCGCCAGCAGCTTGGAGGGACAGGGGATCGACGAGCAGTACTTC
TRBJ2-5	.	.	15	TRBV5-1	CASSSKGLAQETQYF	TGCGCCAGCAGCTCCAAGGGGCTGGCGCAAGAGACCCAGTACTTC
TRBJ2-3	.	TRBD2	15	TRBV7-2	CASSLTSGGADTQYF	TGTGCCAGCAGCCTGACTAGCGGGGGGGCAGATACGCAGTATTTT
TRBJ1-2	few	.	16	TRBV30	CAWRTPGTEFYYGYTF	TGTGCCTGGAGGACCCCCGGGACTGAGTTTTACTATGGCTACACCTTC
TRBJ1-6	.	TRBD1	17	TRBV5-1	CASSVGTGSSYNSPLHF	TGCGCCAGCAGCGTCGGGACAGGGAGCTCCTATAATTCACCCCTCCACTTT
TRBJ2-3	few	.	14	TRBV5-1	CASSSPTSLDTQYF	TGCGCCAGCAGCTCGCCAACTAGCTTAGATACGCAGTATTTT
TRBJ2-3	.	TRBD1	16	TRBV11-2	CASRPTGANLGNTQYF	TGTGCCAGCAGGCCGACAGGGGCGAATTTAGGGAATACGCAGTATTTT
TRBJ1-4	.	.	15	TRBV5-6	CASSLVRATNEKLFF	TGTGCCAGCAGCTTGGTACGGGCAACTAATGAAAAACTGTTTTTT
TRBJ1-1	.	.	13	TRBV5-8	CASSLDRNTEAFF	TGTGCCAGCAGCTTGGACAGGAACACTGAAGCTTTCTTT
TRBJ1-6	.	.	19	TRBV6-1	CASSEFAGASSSYNSPLHF	TGTGCCAGCAGTGAATTTGCAGGGGCATCGAGCTCCTATAATTCACCCCTCCACTTT
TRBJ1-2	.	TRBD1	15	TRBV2	CASISRTGKNYGYTF	TGTGCCAGCATATCACGGACAGGGAAGAACTATGGCTACACCTTC
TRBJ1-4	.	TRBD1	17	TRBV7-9	CASSLARARTGREKLFF	TGTGCCAGCAGCTTAGCGCGGGCGAGGACAGGGCGCGAAAAACTGTTTTTT
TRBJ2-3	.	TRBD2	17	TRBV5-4	CASSLDLSSGSSDTQYF	TGTGCCAGCAGCTTGGATCTATCTAGCGGGAGTTCAGATACGCAGTATTTT
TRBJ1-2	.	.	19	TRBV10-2	CASSEGAGQGGFRTRGYTF	TGCGCCAGCAGTGAAGGTGCCGGCCAGGGCGGATTTCGGACGCGTGGCTACACCTTC
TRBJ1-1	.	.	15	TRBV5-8	CASSSEGLSNTEAFF	TGTGCCAGCAGTTCCGAGGGACTTTCGAACACTGAAGCTTTCTTT
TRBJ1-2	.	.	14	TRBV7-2	CASSLETGVYGYTF	TGTGCCAGCAGCTTAGAGACGGGTGTCTATGGCTACACCTTC
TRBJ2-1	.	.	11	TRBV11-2	CASSDAIKQFF	TGTGCCAGCAGCGATGCGATAAAGCAGTTCTTC
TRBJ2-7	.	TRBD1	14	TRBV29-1	CSVWGQEISYEQYF	TGCAGCGTCTGGGGACAGGAGATCTCCTACGAGCAGTACTTC
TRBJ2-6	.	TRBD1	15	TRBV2	CASRLGTGGLGVLTF	TGTGCCAGCAGGCTAGGGACAGGGGGCCTCGGCGTCCTGACTTTC